This TCR beta chain emerged from a study of cytomegalovirus exposure and HLA in healthy donors. Germline V CDR1 and CDR2: SGHAT, FQNNGV. This CDR3 comprises 16 residues. The germline V and J ends were trimmed by 4 bases and 0 bases, with 16 bases remaining between them. Vbeta (60) and Jbeta (13) primers were used in the PCR. Generated by immunoSEQ multiplex PCR, the TCRdb table keeps only in-frame clones and is missing some. This sample has around 160,000 clones; about 64% occur once, and the top ten carry roughly 1.4%. The TCR originated in a man aged 50 to 59 in good health and CMV-seronegative. The chain combines TRBV11-2 with TRBJ2-7, with TRBD2 as a possible D gene (5 bases). Sequencing was done on a sample of PBMCs. CDR3: CASSSVTGRSSYEQYF. In nucleotides, the CDR3 is TGTGCCAGCAGCTCGGTGACGGGAAGGAGCTCCTACGAGCAGTACTTC.